This T cell receptor beta chain was observed in a study of T cell repertoires in cytomegalovirus infection (dated by TCRdb to the late 2010s). In terms of the full investigation: Alongside well-studied HLA-B-restricted epitopes, the peptide stimulations were aimed at recently identified HLA-C-restricted CMV epitopes, whose presentation resists viral immunomodulation. Donor HLA type was relevant to the analysis, because carriage of CMV infection together with the matching HLA type was indicated by public TCR beta signatures.

The treatment or condition label for this specimen denotes: in vitro stimulation with specific CMV peptide epitopes to enrich CMV-specific T cells. Via the germline V gene (reference sequence), CDR1 is MNHEY and CDR2 SMNVEV. For this chain, trimming is 4 bases at the V end and 7 bases at the J end, and the number of junction bases without a gene match is 11. Inclusive of the bounding cysteine and phenylalanine, the CDR3 is 17 residues long. The DNA shown is the 51-base CDR3, in frame from base 1. Sequencing was carried out with an Illumina HiSeq 1500. Through fastp at Q25 and MiXCR, TCRdb rebuilt clones from the public reads, retaining in-frame beta chains. Rows are combined by CDR3 protein, so each entry shows the most common genes and DNA. The sample includes about 920,000 distinct CDR3 sequences, with around 30% observed a single time. The ten most abundant clones make up around 15% of the sample.

The research as a whole found: In both this cohort and an independent roughly 350-donor cohort, the cumulative frequency of public TCR beta family members distinguished carriers of CMV infection plus the relevant HLA type. The ex vivo response was dominated by HLA-C-restricted CMV-specific TCR beta clonotypes, and the single most frequent clonotype in two of eight donors was supplied by these HLA-C-restricted clonotypes.

This clonotype was observed a single time. The specificity of this receptor is unknown. Base quality data are lacking; no much larger clone is found one base away. A lone read gives weak evidence. This receptor chain uses TRBV27 and TRBJ2-5, with 14 junctional bases fitting TRBD2. This clonotype was sampled from a human donor in good health (CMV status not recorded). Some clones in this sample may be carry-over from other donors' samples. The sequences come from cultured CD8+ T cells from PBMCs, collected from culture after CMV antigen stimulation. The CDR3 amino acid sequence is: CASSSGTSGGDRGTQYF. The sequenced DNA is TGTGCCAGCAGTTCTGGGACTAGCGGGGGCGATCGAGGGACCCAGTACTTC.